This T cell receptor (beta chain) was sequenced in a study of T cells in Graves' hyperthyroidism and ophthalmopathy. J gave up 4 bases and V 0 bases, and 7 bases lay outside the gene matches. Germline CDR1 and CDR2: SGHTA and FQGNSA. The CDR3 loop spans 16 amino acids. Those patients with uncontrolled infection, other autoimmune disease, pregnancy or lactation were excluded. Ten or more counts support this clonotype. Its matching antigen is unknown. Study-wide points: The model foresaw ophthalmopathy a median roughly 6.3 months prior to onset. A 13 V-J model separated ophthalmopathy from stable hyperthyroidism.

Using RNA transcripts as the source, TCR beta CDR3 regions were amplified. The study used the HTBI primer set for a first-round RT-PCR of the TCR CDR3. TCRdb processed the multiplex PCR reads anew with MiXCR; each CDR3 protein has one entry. The table has approximately 590,000 distinct CDR3 sequences, 15% to 19% seen once. The chain employs TRBV7-2 and TRBJ1-2, with 8 bases fitting TRBD1. The sample taken for sequencing was blood. The TCR sequence derives from a woman aged 25 to 39 with Graves' hyperthyroidism. The CDR3 is CASSLARDRGGYGYTF. CDR3 nucleotides: TGTGCCAGCAGCTTAGCGAGAGACAGGGGTGGCTATGGCTACACCTTC.